The clone carrying this T cell receptor (beta chain) appeared once. The data were obtained in a study of OX40 agonist ivuxolimab in advanced cancers. Study background: Enrollees could have had prior anti-PD-1, anti-PD-L1 or anti-CTLA-4 therapy, which 40% to 45% had received.

The V end lost 5 bases, the J end lost 0 bases, and 11 bases lay between the germline ends. CDR3 size: 16 residues. CDR1 is MNHNY and CDR2 is SVGAGI in the germline V gene (reference sequence). Some clones are missing from TCRdb's copy, which holds only in-frame ones; the method was immunoSEQ multiplex PCR. The sample lists roughly 58,000 clones, 85% occurring once. The TCR comes from an adult with an advanced solid tumor such as melanoma, head and neck, liver or kidney cancer. Specimen: CD4+ or CD8+ T cells sorted from blood, collected in a trial of the OX40 agonist ivuxolimab. The chain uses TRBV6-6 and TRBJ2-6, with D hard to call. In nucleotides, the CDR3 is TGTGCCAGCAGTACCCATGATTACTCTGGGGCCAACGTCCTGACTTTC. Encoded protein: CASSTHDYSGANVLTF.